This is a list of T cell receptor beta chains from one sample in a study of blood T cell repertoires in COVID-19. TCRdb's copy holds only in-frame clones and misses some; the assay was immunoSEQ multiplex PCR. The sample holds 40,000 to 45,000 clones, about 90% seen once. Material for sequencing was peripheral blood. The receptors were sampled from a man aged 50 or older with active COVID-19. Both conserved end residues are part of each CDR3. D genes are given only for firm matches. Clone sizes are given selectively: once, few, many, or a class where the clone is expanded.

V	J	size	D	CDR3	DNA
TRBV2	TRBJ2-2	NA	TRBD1	CASLFGQEAMGELFF	TGTGCCAGCTTATTCGGACAGGAGGCGATGGGGGAGCTGTTTTTT
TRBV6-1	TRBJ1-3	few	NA	CASSEARARGNPQNTIYF	TGTGCCAGCAGTGAAGCGCGGGCCAGGGGCAACCCTCAGAACACCATATATTTT
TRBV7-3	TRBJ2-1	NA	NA	CASSFAGLDEQFF	TGTGCCAGCAGCTTTGCGGGACTGGATGAGCAGTTCTTC
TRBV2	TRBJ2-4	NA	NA	CASSDAGSAKNIQYF	TGTGCCAGCAGTGATGCAGGATCAGCCAAAAACATTCAGTACTTC
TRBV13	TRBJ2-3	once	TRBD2	CASSFGRATDTQYF	TGTGCCAGCAGCTTCGGGAGGGCCACAGATACGCAGTATTTT
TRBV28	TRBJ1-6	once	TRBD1	CASSTDRDPAHF	TGTGCCAGCAGTACAGACAGGGACCCGGCTCACTTT
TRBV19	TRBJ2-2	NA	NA	CASKIGVRPTGELFF	TGTGCCAGTAAAATCGGGGTTCGCCCCACCGGGGAGCTGTTTTTT
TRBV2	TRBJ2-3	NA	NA	CATQAPPLAEGEDTQYF	TGTGCCACTCAGGCCCCCCCTCTAGCGGAGGGGGAGGATACGCAGTATTTT
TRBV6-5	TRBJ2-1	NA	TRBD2	CASSYGGRVGNEQFF	TGTGCCAGCAGTTACGGCGGGAGGGTAGGCAATGAGCAGTTCTTC
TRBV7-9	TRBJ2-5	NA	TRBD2	CASSPTGGGLQETQYF	TGTGCCAGCAGCCCGACCGGGGGGGGACTACAAGAGACCCAGTACTTC
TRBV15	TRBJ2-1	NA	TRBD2	CATSRDKGLAGSSYNEQFF	TGTGCCACCAGCAGAGATAAAGGGCTAGCGGGGAGCTCCTACAATGAGCAGTTCTTC
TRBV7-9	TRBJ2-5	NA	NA	CASSRGTILYF	TGTGCCAGCAGTCGAGGGACAATCCTATACTTC
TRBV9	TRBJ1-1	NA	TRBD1	CASSDGTGVEAFF	TGTGCCAGCAGCGACGGGACAGGGGTTGAAGCTTTCTTT
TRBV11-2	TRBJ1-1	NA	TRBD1	CASSRDSEAFF	TGTGCCAGCAGCCGGGACAGCGAAGCTTTCTTT
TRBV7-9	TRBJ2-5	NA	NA	CASSLTSPKGETQYF	TGTGCCAGCAGCTTAACTAGCCCAAAGGGGGAGACCCAGTACTTC
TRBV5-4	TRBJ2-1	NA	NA	CASSFQNQGNEQFF	TGTGCCAGCAGCTTCCAAAACCAGGGGAATGAGCAGTTCTTC
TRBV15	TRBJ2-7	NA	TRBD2	CATSRDPGTSVYEQYF	TGTGCCACCAGCAGAGATCCGGGGACTAGCGTATACGAGCAGTACTTC
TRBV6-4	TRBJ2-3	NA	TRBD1	CASSEGTGGDTQYF	TGTGCCAGCAGTGAGGGGACAGGGGGAGATACGCAGTATTTT
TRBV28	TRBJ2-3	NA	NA	CASSFTGARADTQYF	TGTGCCAGCAGTTTTACGGGAGCTAGGGCAGATACGCAGTATTTT
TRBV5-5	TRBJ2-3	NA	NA	CASTPDSSPTDTQYF	TGTGCCAGCACTCCTGACAGCTCACCAACAGATACGCAGTATTTT
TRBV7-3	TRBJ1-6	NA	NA	CASSPLTGNNSPLHF	TGTGCCAGCAGCCCCCTGACAGGTAACAATTCACCCCTCCACTTT
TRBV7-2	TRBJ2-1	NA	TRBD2	CASSLASGTSGYNEQFF	TGTGCCAGCAGCTTAGCTTCCGGGACTAGCGGTTACAATGAGCAGTTCTTC
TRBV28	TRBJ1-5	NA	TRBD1	CASSANLRGQGAPPQHF	TGTGCCAGCAGTGCCAATCTTCGGGGACAGGGGGCACCGCCCCAGCATTTT
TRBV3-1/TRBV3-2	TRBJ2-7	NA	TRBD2	CASSQDRTSGNYEQYF	TGTGCCAGCAGCCAAGACAGAACTAGCGGGAACTACGAGCAGTACTTC
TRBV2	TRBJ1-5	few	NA	CASAKGLSNQPQHF	TGTGCCAGCGCTAAGGGACTTAGCAATCAGCCCCAGCATTTT
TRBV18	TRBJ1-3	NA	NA	CASSPTFGPSGNTIYF	TGTGCCAGCTCACCAACGTTTGGCCCCTCTGGAAACACCATATATTTT
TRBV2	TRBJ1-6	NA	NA	CASSLRTGDNSPLHF	TGTGCCAGCAGTCTCCGGACGGGAGATAATTCACCCCTCCACTTT
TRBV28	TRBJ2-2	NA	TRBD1	CASSSGTGRPGELFF	TGTGCCAGCAGTTCCGGGACAGGGCGCCCCGGGGAGCTGTTTTTT
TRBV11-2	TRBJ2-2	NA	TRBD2	CASRGTSGNGGELFF	TGTGCCAGCAGGGGGACTAGCGGGAATGGCGGGGAGCTGTTTTTT
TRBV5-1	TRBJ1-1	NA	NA	CASSLNRATEAFF	TGCGCCAGCAGCTTGAACAGGGCCACTGAAGCTTTCTTT
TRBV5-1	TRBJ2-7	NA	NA	CASTGQGLKSNEQYF	TGCGCCAGCACGGGGCAGGGGCTCAAATCGAACGAGCAGTACTTC
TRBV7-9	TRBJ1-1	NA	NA	CASSDPTFFF	TGTGCCAGCAGCGACCCGACATTTTTCTTT
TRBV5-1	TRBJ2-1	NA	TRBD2	CASSPLAGGSYNEQFF	TGCGCCAGCAGCCCATTAGCGGGGGGCTCCTACAATGAGCAGTTCTTC
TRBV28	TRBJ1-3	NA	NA	CASSLGQDSGNTIYF	TGTGCCAGCAGTTTGGGGCAGGACTCTGGAAACACCATATATTTT
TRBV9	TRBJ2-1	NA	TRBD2	CASSPSGGSYNEQFF	TGTGCCAGCAGCCCGAGCGGGGGCTCCTACAATGAGCAGTTCTTC
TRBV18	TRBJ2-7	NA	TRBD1	CAPPDPTGPPYEQYF	TGTGCCCCCCCCGACCCGACAGGGCCCCCCTACGAGCAGTACTTC
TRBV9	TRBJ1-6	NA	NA	CASSVEGGGSPLHF	TGTGCCAGCAGCGTAGAGGGGGGGGGATCACCCCTCCACTTT
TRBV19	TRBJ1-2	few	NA	CASSKGRTENYGYTF	TGTGCCAGTAGTAAGGGACGGACAGAGAACTATGGCTACACCTTC
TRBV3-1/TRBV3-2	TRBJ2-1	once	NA	CASSQAGGSYNEQFF	TGTGCCAGCAGCCAAGCCGGAGGCTCCTACAATGAGCAGTTCTTC
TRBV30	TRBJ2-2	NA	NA	CAWSRQANTGELFF	TGTGCCTGGAGTAGACAGGCTAACACCGGGGAGCTGTTTTTT
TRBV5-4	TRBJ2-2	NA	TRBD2	CASSLGTSFSGELFF	TGTGCCAGCAGCTTAGGGACTAGTTTCTCCGGGGAGCTGTTTTTT
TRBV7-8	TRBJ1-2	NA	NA	CASSPRRAGYGYTF	TGTGCCAGCAGCCCCAGGAGGGCAGGCTATGGCTACACCTTC
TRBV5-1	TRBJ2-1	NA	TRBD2	CASSELAGGPLGNEQFF	TGCGCCAGCAGCGAACTAGCGGGAGGACCTTTGGGCAATGAGCAGTTCTTC
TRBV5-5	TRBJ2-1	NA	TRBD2	CASGGSGSNEQFF	TGTGCCAGCGGGGGTAGCGGGAGTAATGAGCAGTTCTTC
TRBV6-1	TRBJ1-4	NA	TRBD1	CASSDRDRGKLFF	TGTGCCAGCAGTGACCGGGACAGGGGTAAACTGTTTTTT
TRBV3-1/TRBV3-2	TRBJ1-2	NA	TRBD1	CASSQGRQGAVYGYTF	TGTGCCAGCAGCCAAGGGCGGCAGGGGGCTGTCTATGGCTACACCTTC
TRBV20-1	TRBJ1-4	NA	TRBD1	CSASDRGTTNEKLFF	TGCAGTGCTAGTGACAGGGGGACAACTAATGAAAAACTGTTTTTT
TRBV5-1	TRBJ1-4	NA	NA	CASSPQSTNEKLFF	TGCGCCAGCAGTCCACAATCAACTAATGAAAAACTGTTTTTT
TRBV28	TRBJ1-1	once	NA	CASSSIGRMNTEAFF	TGTGCCAGCAGTTCAATCGGTAGAATGAACACTGAAGCTTTCTTT
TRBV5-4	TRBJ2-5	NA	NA	CASSPGGRQKETQYF	TGTGCCAGCAGCCCCGGTGGCCGACAGAAAGAGACCCAGTACTTC